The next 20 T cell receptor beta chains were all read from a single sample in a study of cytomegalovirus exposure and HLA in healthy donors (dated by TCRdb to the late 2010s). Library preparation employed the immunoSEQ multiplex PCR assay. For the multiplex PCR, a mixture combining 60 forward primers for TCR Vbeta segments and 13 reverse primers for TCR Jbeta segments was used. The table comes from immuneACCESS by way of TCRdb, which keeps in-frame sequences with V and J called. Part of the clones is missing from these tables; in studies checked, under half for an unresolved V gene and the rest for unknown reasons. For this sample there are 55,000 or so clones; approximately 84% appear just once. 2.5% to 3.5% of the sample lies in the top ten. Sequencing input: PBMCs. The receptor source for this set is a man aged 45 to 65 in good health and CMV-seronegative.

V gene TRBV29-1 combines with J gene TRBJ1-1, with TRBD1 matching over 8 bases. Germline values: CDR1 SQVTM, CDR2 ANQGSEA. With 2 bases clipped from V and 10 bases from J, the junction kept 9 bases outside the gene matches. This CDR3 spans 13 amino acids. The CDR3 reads CSVEWAGGRSAFF. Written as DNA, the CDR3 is TGCAGCGTTGAATGGGCAGGGGGCCGGTCAGCTTTCTTT. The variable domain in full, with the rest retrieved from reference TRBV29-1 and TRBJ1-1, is SAVISQKPSRDICQRGTSLTIQCQVDSQVTMMFWYRQQPGQSLTLIATANQGSEATYESGFVIDKFPISRPNLTFSTLTVSNMSPEDSSIYLCSVEWAGGRSAFFGQGTRLTVV.

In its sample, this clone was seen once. CDR3 residues: CASSLGGGRLSGELFF. The CDR3 coding sequence is TGTGCCAGCAGCTTAGGGGGGGGGCGACTATCCGGGGAGCTGTTTTTT. The chain uses TRBV7-8 and TRBJ2-2, with a weak D call TRBD2 (7 bases). V lost 1 base to trimming and J lost 6 bases, with 15 bases between them. The CDR3 has 16 residues. Germline V gene sequence: CDR1 SGHVS, CDR2 FQNEAQ.

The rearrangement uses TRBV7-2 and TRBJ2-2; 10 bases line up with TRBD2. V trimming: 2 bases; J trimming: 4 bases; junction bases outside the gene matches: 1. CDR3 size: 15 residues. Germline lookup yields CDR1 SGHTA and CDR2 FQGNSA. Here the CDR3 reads CASSLSGGVTGELFF. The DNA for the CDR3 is TGTGCCAGCAGCTTAAGCGGGGGGGTCACCGGGGAGCTGTTTTTT.

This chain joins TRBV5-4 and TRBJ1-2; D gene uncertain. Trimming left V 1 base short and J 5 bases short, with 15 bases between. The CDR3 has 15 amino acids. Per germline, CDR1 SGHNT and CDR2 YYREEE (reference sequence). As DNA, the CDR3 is TGTGCCAGCAGCTTGCCTCTCGCGACACAATATGGCTACACCTTC. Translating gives CASSLPLATQYGYTF.

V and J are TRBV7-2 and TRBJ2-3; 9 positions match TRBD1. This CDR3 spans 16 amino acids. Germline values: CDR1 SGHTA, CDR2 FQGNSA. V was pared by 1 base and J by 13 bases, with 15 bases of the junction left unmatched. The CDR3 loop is CASSLEAGVGTGLKYF. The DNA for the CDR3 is TGTGCCAGCAGCTTAGAGGCCGGGGTGGGGACAGGGCTTAAGTATTTT.

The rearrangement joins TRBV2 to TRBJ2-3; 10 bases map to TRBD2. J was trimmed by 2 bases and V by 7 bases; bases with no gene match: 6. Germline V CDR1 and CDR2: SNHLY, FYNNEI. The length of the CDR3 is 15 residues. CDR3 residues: CASISSGGYTDTQYF. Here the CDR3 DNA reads TGTGCCAGCATTTCTAGCGGGGGATACACAGATACGCAGTATTTT.

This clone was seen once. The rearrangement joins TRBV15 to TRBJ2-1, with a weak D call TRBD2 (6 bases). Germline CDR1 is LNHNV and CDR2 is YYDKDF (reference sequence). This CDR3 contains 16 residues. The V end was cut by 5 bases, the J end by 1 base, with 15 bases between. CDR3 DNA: TGTGCCACCAGCGGCGACGGGACTTTATCCTACAATGAGCAGTTCTTC. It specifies CATSGDGTLSYNEQFF.

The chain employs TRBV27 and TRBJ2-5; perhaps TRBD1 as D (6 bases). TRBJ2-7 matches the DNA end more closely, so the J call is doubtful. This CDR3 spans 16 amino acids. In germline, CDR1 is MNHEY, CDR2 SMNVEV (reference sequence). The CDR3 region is CASSPVRPGASYEQYF. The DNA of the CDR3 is TGTGCCAGCAGCCCCGTTCGGCCAGGGGCTTCCTACGAGCAGTACTTC.

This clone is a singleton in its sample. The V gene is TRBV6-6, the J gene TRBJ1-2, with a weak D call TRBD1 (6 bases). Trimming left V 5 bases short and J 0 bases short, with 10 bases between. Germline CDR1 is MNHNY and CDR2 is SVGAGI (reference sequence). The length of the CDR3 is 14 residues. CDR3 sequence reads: CASSQQGPNYGYTF. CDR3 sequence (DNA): TGTGCCAGCAGTCAACAGGGACCTAACTATGGCTACACCTTC.

CDR3 coding DNA: TGCGCCAGCAGCCTTAGCGGGGTCCTTGGGCGAGAGACCCAGTACTTC. This codes for CASSLSGVLGRETQYF. This chain connects TRBV5-1 to TRBJ2-5; 8 bases are a match to TRBD2. The CDR3 runs to 16 residues. Germline V gene sequence: CDR1 SGHRS, CDR2 YFSETQ. Germline trimming cut 4 bases from V and 4 bases from J; bases unmatched to any gene: 12.

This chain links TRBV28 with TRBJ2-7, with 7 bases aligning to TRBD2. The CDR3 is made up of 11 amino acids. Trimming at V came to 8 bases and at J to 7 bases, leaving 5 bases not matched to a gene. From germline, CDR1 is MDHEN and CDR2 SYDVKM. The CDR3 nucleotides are TGTGCCAGCCAATCGGGGGGAGAGCAGTACTTC. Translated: CASQSGGEQYF.

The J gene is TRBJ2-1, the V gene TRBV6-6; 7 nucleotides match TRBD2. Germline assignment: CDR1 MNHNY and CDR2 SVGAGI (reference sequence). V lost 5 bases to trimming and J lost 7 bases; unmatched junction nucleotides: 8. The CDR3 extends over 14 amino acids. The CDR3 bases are TGTGCCAGCAGTCTCCGGGCCGGGAGGAATGAGCAGTTCTTC. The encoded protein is CASSLRAGRNEQFF.

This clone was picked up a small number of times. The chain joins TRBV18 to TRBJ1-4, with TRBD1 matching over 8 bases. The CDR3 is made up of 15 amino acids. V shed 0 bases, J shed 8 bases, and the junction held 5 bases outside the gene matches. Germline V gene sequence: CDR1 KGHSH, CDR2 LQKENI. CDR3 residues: CASSPPGQAGEKLFF. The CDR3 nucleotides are TGTGCCAGCTCACCACCGGGACAGGCTGGCGAAAAACTGTTTTTT.

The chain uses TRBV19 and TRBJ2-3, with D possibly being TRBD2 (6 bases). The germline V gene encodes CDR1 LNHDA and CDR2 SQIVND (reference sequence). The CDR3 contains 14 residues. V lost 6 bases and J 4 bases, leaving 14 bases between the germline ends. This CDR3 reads CASRTGVVADTQYF. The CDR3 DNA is TGTGCCAGTAGAACGGGGGTGGTGGCAGATACGCAGTATTTT. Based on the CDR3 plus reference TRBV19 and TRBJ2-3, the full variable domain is DGGITQSPKYLFRKEGQNVTLSCEQNLNHDAMYWYRQDPGQGLRLIYYSQIVNDFQKGDIAEGYSVSREKKESFPLTVTSAQKNPTAFYLCASRTGVVADTQYFGPGTRLTVL.

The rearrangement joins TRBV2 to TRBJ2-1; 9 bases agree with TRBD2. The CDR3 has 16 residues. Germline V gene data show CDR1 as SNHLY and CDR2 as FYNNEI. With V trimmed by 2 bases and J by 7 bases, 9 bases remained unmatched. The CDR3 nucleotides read TGTGCCAGCAGTGAATTGGGTCGCGGGGGGGTAAATGAGCAGTTCTTC. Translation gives CASSELGRGGVNEQFF.

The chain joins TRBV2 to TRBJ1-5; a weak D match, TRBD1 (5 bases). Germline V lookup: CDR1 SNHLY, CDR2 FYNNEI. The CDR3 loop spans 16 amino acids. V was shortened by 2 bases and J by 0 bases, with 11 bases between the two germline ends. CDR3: CASSERTSYSNQPQHF. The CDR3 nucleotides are TGTGCCAGCAGTGAAAGGACATCTTATAGCAATCAGCCCCAGCATTTT.

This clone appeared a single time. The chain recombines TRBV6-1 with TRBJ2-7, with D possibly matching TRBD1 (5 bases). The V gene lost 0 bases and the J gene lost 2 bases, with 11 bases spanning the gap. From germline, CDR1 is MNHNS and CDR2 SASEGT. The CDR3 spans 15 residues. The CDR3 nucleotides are TGTGCCAGCAGTGAAGCGCCGCAGGGTGCCTACGAGCAGTACTTC. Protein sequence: CASSEAPQGAYEQYF.

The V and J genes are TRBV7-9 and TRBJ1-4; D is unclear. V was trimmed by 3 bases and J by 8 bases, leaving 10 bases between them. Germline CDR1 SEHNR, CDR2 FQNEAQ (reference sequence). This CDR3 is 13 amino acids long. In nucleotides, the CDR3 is TGTGCCAGCAGCTTGGGGAGTTGGGAAAAACTGTTTTTT. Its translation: CASSLGSWEKLFF.

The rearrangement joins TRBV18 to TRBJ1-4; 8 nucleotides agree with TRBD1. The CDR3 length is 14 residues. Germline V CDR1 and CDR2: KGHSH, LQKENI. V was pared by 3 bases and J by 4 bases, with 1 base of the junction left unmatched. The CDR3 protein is CASSPGQGNEKLFF. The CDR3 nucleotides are TGTGCCAGCTCACCCGGACAGGGTAATGAAAAACTGTTTTTT.

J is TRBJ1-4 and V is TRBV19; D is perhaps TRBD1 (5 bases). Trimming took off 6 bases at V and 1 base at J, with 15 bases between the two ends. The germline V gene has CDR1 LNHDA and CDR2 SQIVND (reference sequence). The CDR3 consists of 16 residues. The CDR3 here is CASSPRRGITNEKLFF. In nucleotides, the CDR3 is TGTGCCAGTAGCCCCCGTCGGGGGATAACTAATGAAAAACTGTTTTTT.